Following are 14 T cell receptor beta chains from one sample sequenced in a study of blood T cell repertoires in COVID-19. Only in-frame clones appear in the TCRdb table, and some are missing; sequencing was by immunoSEQ multiplex PCR. This sample yields 90,000 or so clones, of which over 75% are seen a single time; 3.8% belongs to the top ten. Sequenced input: peripheral blood. The receptors come from a man in his fifties or sixties with acute or convalescent COVID-19.

The DNA of the CDR3 is TGCGCCAGCAGCGTGAGTAATTCGGTGGGAGCCTATGGCTACACCTTC. This sequence encodes CASSVSNSVGAYGYTF. The chain uses TRBV5-1 and TRBJ1-2; D is undetermined. The CDR3 sequence is 16 residues long. CDR1 SGHRS and CDR2 YFSETQ come from the germline V gene. Trimming shortened V by 4 bases and J by 4 bases, and 20 bases separated the two germline ends. The full variable domain, its missing parts supplied by reference TRBV5-1 and TRBJ1-2, is KAGVTQTPRYLIKTRGQQVTLSCSPISGHRSVSWYQQTPGQGLQFLFEYFSETQRNKGNFPGRFSGRQFSNSRSEMNVSTLELGDSALYLCASSVSNSVGAYGYTFGSGTRLTVV.

The chain employs TRBV21-1 and TRBJ1-2; the DNA was not compared with TRBD1, the D call given in the table. TRBV21-1 is a known pseudogene. CDR3 size: 11 residues. As DNA, the CDR3 is TGTGCCAGCAGCAAGAACAGAGGCTACACCTTC. As protein: CASSKNRGYTF.

The chain recombines TRBV5-1 with TRBJ1-1, with D possibly being TRBD1 (5 bases). The germline V and J ends were trimmed by 4 bases and 0 bases, with 13 bases remaining between them. The CDR3 runs to 15 residues. Germline loops: CDR1 SGHRS, CDR2 YFSETQ. The DNA for the CDR3 is TGCGCCAGCAGCGGCCCGGACATAATGAACACTGAAGCTTTCTTT. Protein product: CASSGPDIMNTEAFF. The full variable domain, in which reference TRBV5-1 and TRBJ1-1 provide the parts outside the CDR3, is KAGVTQTPRYLIKTRGQQVTLSCSPISGHRSVSWYQQTPGQGLQFLFEYFSETQRNKGNFPGRFSGRQFSNSRSEMNVSTLELGDSALYLCASSGPDIMNTEAFFGQGTRLTVV.

The chain combines TRBV27 with TRBJ2-3; perhaps TRBD1 as D (6 bases). This CDR3 has 17 residues. Germline V lookup: CDR1 MNHEY, CDR2 SMNVEV (reference sequence). V gave up 6 bases and J gave up 4 bases, with 23 bases separating them. This CDR3 reads CASSPSLATGWPDTQYF. The CDR3 nucleotides are TGTGCCAGCAGCCCCAGCCTCGCGACAGGCTGGCCAGATACGCAGTATTTT.

This chain links TRBV5-1 with TRBJ1-2; possible D gene TRBD1, 5 bases. Trimming removed 0 bases at V and 2 bases at J, with 11 bases between. This CDR3 contains 15 residues. The germline V gene has CDR1 SGHRS and CDR2 YFSETQ. The CDR3 sequence is CASSLEGVGNYGYTF. CDR3 DNA sequence: TGCGCCAGCAGCTTGGAAGGGGTCGGGAACTATGGCTACACCTTC.

This chain links TRBV6-2 or TRBV6-3 with TRBJ2-5; D is unresolved. The germline V and J ends were trimmed by 6 bases and 5 bases, with 7 bases remaining between them. CDR3 length: 11 residues. CDR1 MNHEY and CDR2 SVGEGT come from the germline V gene. CDR3 nucleotides: TGTGCCAGCAGCCTGAGCGAGACCCAGTACTTC. Amino acids: CASSLSETQYF.

The table lists this clone with a few counts. The rearrangement links TRBV7-9 to TRBJ1-2; 12 nucleotides align to TRBD1. Trimming took 1 base from V and 4 from J; bases not matched to a gene: 4. The germline CDR1 and CDR2 sequences are SEHNR and FQNEAQ (reference sequence). The CDR3 has 16 residues. The chain's CDR3 is CASSLEGQGAGYGYTF. The CDR3 DNA sequence: TGTGCCAGCAGCTTAGAGGGACAGGGGGCCGGCTATGGCTACACCTTC.

The chain employs TRBV19 and TRBJ2-1; TRBD2 matches at 11 bases. Germline loops: CDR1 LNHDA, CDR2 SQIVND (reference sequence). The CDR3 spans 15 residues. After removal of 2 bases from V and 10 bases from J, the junction contained 7 bases not matched to a gene. CDR3 coding DNA: TGTGCCAGTAGTATAAAGGTAGCGGGAGGGGCCGAGCAGTTCTTC. Protein sequence: CASSIKVAGGAEQFF.

The rearrangement links TRBV5-1 to TRBJ2-2; 7 bases agree with TRBD1. Germline values: CDR1 SGHRS, CDR2 YFSETQ. This CDR3 is built from 14 residues. Trimming removed 4 bases from V and 4 bases from J; junction bases left unmatched: 4. The DNA of the CDR3 is TGCGCCAGCAGCACGACAGGGAGCACCGGGGAGCTGTTTTTT. Protein sequence: CASSTTGSTGELFF.

The sample holds a few counts of this clone. The V and J genes are TRBV5-1 and TRBJ2-5, with 8 bases fitting TRBD2. V shed 3 bases, J shed 2 bases, and the junction held 6 bases outside the gene matches. The germline CDR1 and CDR2 sequences are SGHRS and YFSETQ. The CDR3 is made up of 15 amino acids. The CDR3 sequence is CASSSLTSEQETQYF. The CDR3, as DNA: TGCGCCAGCAGCTCATTGACTAGCGAGCAAGAGACCCAGTACTTC.

This clone was picked up one time. The gene calls are TRBV19 and TRBJ1-6; D unresolved. CDR1 LNHDA and CDR2 SQIVND come from the germline V gene (reference sequence). CDR3 length equals 12 residues. V shed 5 bases and J shed 8 bases, with 7 bases lying between them. CDR3: CASSPGDSPLHF. The CDR3 DNA sequence: TGTGCCAGTAGTCCCGGGGATTCACCCCTCCACTTT.

This clone has just a few counts. The rearrangement uses TRBV6-1 and TRBJ2-2; 7 nucleotides align to TRBD2. From germline, CDR1 is MNHNS and CDR2 SASEGT. This CDR3 is built from 17 residues. The trim removed 4 bases at V and 5 bases at J, leaving 13 bases unmatched. The CDR3 sequence: CASSGELASGGTGELFF. The CDR3 region has the DNA TGTGCCAGCAGTGGGGAGCTTGCTAGCGGTGGTACCGGGGAGCTGTTTTTT.

The CDR3 sequence: CASSVERGTQYF. CDR3 nucleotides: TGTGCCAGCAGCGTCGAGAGAGGCACGCAGTATTTT. The chain combines TRBV11-3 with TRBJ2-3; D call uncertain. The CDR3 runs to 12 residues. Trimming shortened V by 5 bases and J by 9 bases, and 12 bases separated the two germline ends. The germline gives CDR1 SGHNT, CDR2 YENEEA.

The J gene is TRBJ2-5, the V gene TRBV5-6, with 12 bases fitting TRBD2. The CDR3 runs 17 residues. The V and J ends lost 4 bases and 4 bases, in that order; junction bases with no gene match: 11. Germline V gene data show CDR1 as SGHDT and CDR2 as YYEEEE. The CDR3 region is CASSTPPGLAGRETQYF. The CDR3 DNA follows: TGTGCCAGCAGCACCCCCCCGGGACTAGCGGGTCGAGAGACCCAGTACTTC.